The clone carrying this T cell receptor beta chain was recorded at least ten times. Authors' methods: Estimation of nucleated cell counts was performed using reference gene primer amplification. Method: immunoSEQ multiplex PCR; TCRdb's copy keeps in-frame clones and lacks some. V and J calls and clone size are copied from that table; D and trimming were computed from the DNA. Of about 240,000 clones listed, 70% to 90% are singletons. This CDR3 has 12 residues. Per germline, CDR1 MNHEY and CDR2 SVGAGI. Trimming at V came to 10 bases and at J to 5 bases, leaving 5 bases not matched to a gene. Each participant's cohort was designated according to participant-reported clinical history. These data are taken from a study of blood T cell repertoires in COVID-19. For the study at large: Sites across the United States, Italy and Spain contributed samples from acute and convalescent COVID-19. The analysed material was cDNA or gDNA that came from T cells, B-cell-depleted T cells, or PBMCs.

The chain employs TRBV6-5 and TRBJ2-5; 9 nucleotides align to TRBD1. Sequenced input: PBMCs or T cells enriched from blood (not recorded which). This TCR derives from a woman between 35 and 50 years old with acute COVID-19. The DNA for the CDR3 is TGTGCCACAGACAGGGGGGGGGAGACCCAGTACTTC. Translation gives CATDRGGETQYF.